The entry below describes one TCR beta chain. The sample is drawn from a study of T cell changes during pregnancy in multiple sclerosis. CDR3 length equals 15 residues. Trimming at V came to 2 bases and at J to 8 bases, leaving 5 bases not matched to a gene. Germline V gene sequence: CDR1 MNHNS, CDR2 SASEGT. Clones were sequenced by immunoSEQ multiplex PCR, and TCRdb holds only the in-frame ones, with some missing. The sample yields about 39,000 clones, more than 85% seen once. The V call is TRBV6-1, the J call TRBJ2-1; 11 bases are shared with TRBD2. The sequence derives from a female donor in good health, enrolled as a control in a pregnancy study. The sample here was CD4+ T cells from peripheral blood mononuclear cells, taken after pregnancy. This CDR3 is CASSEISGGADEQFF. The CDR3 DNA is TGTGCCAGCAGTGAAATTAGCGGGGGGGCCGATGAGCAGTTCTTC.